Listed here is a single TCR beta chain. Its cognate antigen is unknown. This sample is part of a study of synovial regulatory T cells in juvenile arthritis. Study in general: A few patients were therapy-naive; six received methotrexate alone.

Eleven-patient cohort: some 11 active juvenile idiopathic arthritis patients, 3 polyarticular, 8 oligoarticular. TCRdb's table, derived via immunoSEQ multiplex PCR, lists solely in-frame clones and lacks some. Here the sample table reports approximately 9,900 clones. Whole-study findings and limits: Synovial Tregs shared more CDR3 sequences with iaTregs than other blood Tregs.

The CDR3 contains 14 residues. The DNA is unrecorded. From germline, CDR1 is ENHRY and CDR2 SYGVKD. The clonotype was recovered from a donor aged 2-30 years with juvenile idiopathic arthritis. This sequence joins TRBV10-3 and TRBJ2-5; TCRdb calls TRBD2, which cannot be checked without DNA. The specimen was Treg cells from blood. The subset was: remaining (HLA-DR-negative) circulating blood Treg cells. The CDR3 protein is CAISERLAEETQYF.